The clone carrying this TCR beta chain is a singleton in its sample. This record belongs to a study of T cell changes during pregnancy in multiple sclerosis. V was pared by 3 bases and J by 2 bases, with 8 bases between. Per the germline V gene, CDR1 is MDHEN and CDR2 is SYDVKM. The CDR3 is 13 residues long. The repertoire was sequenced with immunoSEQ multiplex PCR; TCRdb's copy has only in-frame clones and lacks some. This sample carries 35,000 to 50,000 clones, about 87% of them seen once, and the ten largest clones take 0.9% to 1.5%. The clonotype comes from a female donor with multiple sclerosis, enrolled in a pregnancy study. The sequencing used CD4+ T cells from peripheral blood mononuclear cells, collected in the second trimester of pregnancy. The chain joins TRBV28 to TRBJ2-7; maybe TRBD1 (5 bases). Here the CDR3 reads CASSFRVTYEQYF. The CDR3 DNA reads as TGTGCCAGCAGTTTCAGGGTGACCTACGAGCAGTACTTC.